The rows below give T cell receptor beta chains drawn from one sample of a study of blood T cell repertoires in COVID-19. TCRdb's table, derived via immunoSEQ multiplex PCR, lists solely in-frame clones and lacks some. Of 250,000 to 350,000 clones listed, more than 75% were seen once; the top ten hold about 9.4%. Sequences were obtained from PBMCs or T cells enriched from blood (not recorded which). The source is a woman younger than 30 who had recovered from COVID-19. Both conserved end residues are part of each CDR3. The D gene is left open where the match is weak. Only some rows state a clone size, as once, few, many or a class for expanded clones.

J: TRBJ1-1
V: TRBV28
D: -
size: -
CDR3: CASSLTLPFRSGDVNTEAFF
DNA: TGTGCCAGCAGTCTAACCTTACCTTTCCGGTCCGGAGACGTGAACACTGAAGCTTTCTTT

J: TRBJ2-1
V: TRBV7-8
D: -
size: -
CDR3: CASSPIRGLYNEQFF
DNA: TGTGCCAGCAGCCCAATCCGGGGTTTGTACAATGAGCAGTTCTTC

J: TRBJ1-5
V: TRBV30
D: -
size: -
CDR3: CAWSLDTYGQPQHF
DNA: TGTGCCTGGAGTCTCGACACTTATGGACAGCCCCAGCATTTT

J: TRBJ2-3
V: TRBV28
D: TRBD1
size: -
CDR3: CASRRQGADTQYF
DNA: TGTGCCAGCCGAAGACAGGGCGCAGATACGCAGTATTTT

J: TRBJ2-1
V: TRBV3-1/TRBV3-2
D: -
size: -
CDR3: CASSALGGLADEQFF
DNA: TGTGCCAGCAGCGCCCTAGGAGGGCTAGCTGATGAGCAGTTCTTC

J: TRBJ1-1
V: TRBV28
D: -
size: -
CDR3: CASSHGGENTEAFF
DNA: TGTGCCAGCAGTCACGGGGGGGAGAACACTGAAGCTTTCTTT

J: TRBJ1-2
V: TRBV2
D: -
size: -
CDR3: CASSEAEGSGYTF
DNA: TGTGCCAGCAGTGAAGCTGAGGGTAGCGGCTACACCTTC

J: TRBJ2-7
V: TRBV5-4
D: -
size: -
CDR3: CASSGRTGRTYEQYF
DNA: TGTGCCAGCAGCGGGAGGACGGGGAGGACCTACGAGCAGTACTTC

J: TRBJ1-2
V: TRBV27
D: -
size: -
CDR3: CASSLSPVNYGYTF
DNA: TGTGCCAGCAGTTTATCCCCGGTTAACTATGGCTACACCTTC

J: TRBJ1-1
V: TRBV5-6
D: TRBD1
size: -
CDR3: CASHYRGGTEAFF
DNA: TGTGCCAGCCACTACAGGGGTGGGACTGAAGCTTTCTTT

J: TRBJ1-4
V: TRBV4-2
D: -
size: -
CDR3: CASSQAKGQGNEKLFF
DNA: TGTGCCAGCAGCCAAGCAAAAGGGCAGGGGAATGAAAAACTGTTTTTT

J: TRBJ2-1
V: TRBV9
D: TRBD2
size: -
CDR3: CASSASGSSYNEQFF
DNA: TGTGCCAGCAGTGCTAGCGGAAGCTCCTACAATGAGCAGTTCTTC

J: TRBJ1-3
V: TRBV18
D: TRBD1
size: -
CDR3: CASSPDRASSGNTIYF
DNA: TGTGCCAGCTCACCGGACAGGGCAAGCTCTGGAAACACCATATATTTT

J: TRBJ1-2
V: TRBV18
D: -
size: -
CDR3: CASSPPGNTHGYTF
DNA: TGTGCCAGCTCACCTCCAGGGAATACGCATGGCTACACCTTC

J: TRBJ1-2
V: TRBV2
D: TRBD1
size: once
CDR3: CASKTDRVNYGYTF
DNA: TGTGCCAGCAAAACGGACAGGGTCAACTATGGCTACACCTTC

J: TRBJ2-1
V: TRBV24-1
D: -
size: -
CDR3: CATSDFSGEDYNEQFF
DNA: TGTGCCACCAGTGATTTTTCCGGGGAGGACTACAATGAGCAGTTCTTC

J: TRBJ2-1
V: TRBV3-1/TRBV3-2
D: TRBD1
size: -
CDR3: CASSHRGQGGEQFF
DNA: TGTGCCAGCAGCCATCGAGGACAGGGAGGTGAGCAGTTCTTC

J: TRBJ2-5
V: TRBV3-1/TRBV3-2
D: -
size: -
CDR3: CASSQDSRAALEKTQYF
DNA: TGTGCCAGCAGCCAAGATTCGAGGGCAGCCCTGGAAAAGACCCAGTACTTC

J: TRBJ1-6
V: TRBV4-1
D: TRBD1
size: -
CDR3: CASSPFPGQGSPFYNSPLHF
DNA: TGCGCCAGCAGCCCGTTTCCGGGACAGGGGTCTCCATTTTATAATTCACCCCTCCACTTT

J: TRBJ2-2
V: TRBV9
D: -
size: -
CDR3: CASSVGAGAVTGELFF
DNA: TGTGCCAGCAGCGTTGGGGCGGGGGCTGTTACCGGGGAGCTGTTTTTT

J: TRBJ1-5
V: TRBV27
D: -
size: -
CDR3: CASSLRASRTDSNQPQHF
DNA: TGTGCCAGCAGCCTTAGGGCCTCCCGGACAGATAGCAATCAGCCCCAGCATTTT

J: TRBJ1-2
V: TRBV6-5
D: TRBD1
size: -
CDR3: CASRKTGEYGYTF
DNA: TGTGCCAGCAGAAAAACAGGGGAATATGGCTACACCTTC

J: TRBJ1-5
V: TRBV5-5
D: TRBD1
size: -
CDR3: CASSSGTGGSNQPQHF
DNA: TGTGCCAGCAGCAGCGGGACAGGGGGGAGCAATCAGCCCCAGCATTTT

J: TRBJ1-1
V: TRBV13
D: -
size: -
CDR3: CASSLGLITEAFF
DNA: TGTGCCAGCAGCTTAGGACTGATCACTGAAGCTTTCTTT

J: TRBJ2-1
V: TRBV5-1
D: -
size: few
CDR3: CASSADSSYNEQFF
DNA: TGCGCCAGCAGCGCGGATAGCTCCTACAATGAGCAGTTCTTC

J: TRBJ1-1
V: TRBV28
D: -
size: -
CDR3: CASTLPGEKVEAFF
DNA: TGTGCCAGCACCCTCCCCGGAGAAAAGGTCGAAGCTTTCTTT

J: TRBJ1-6
V: TRBV4-1
D: -
size: -
CDR3: CASSPRTNYYNSPLHF
DNA: TGCGCCAGCAGCCCCCGCACAAATTATTATAATTCACCCCTCCACTTT

J: TRBJ1-1
V: TRBV4-1
D: -
size: -
CDR3: CASSQDARSTEAFF
DNA: TGCGCCAGCAGCCAAGATGCGAGGTCCACTGAAGCTTTCTTT

J: TRBJ1-1
V: TRBV7-9
D: TRBD1
size: -
CDR3: CASSLGWGQTSTEAFF
DNA: TGTGCCAGCAGCTTAGGCTGGGGACAGACCTCCACTGAAGCTTTCTTT

J: TRBJ1-2
V: TRBV12-3/TRBV12-4
D: -
size: -
CDR3: CASSFGGRLGYTF
DNA: TGTGCCAGCAGTTTCGGGGGGCGGCTTGGCTACACCTTC

J: TRBJ2-6
V: TRBV5-4
D: TRBD2
size: -
CDR3: CASSPRGGSSGANVLTF
DNA: TGTGCCAGCAGCCCCCGGGGGGGCAGCTCTGGGGCCAACGTCCTGACTTTC

J: TRBJ1-1
V: TRBV5-4
D: -
size: -
CDR3: CASSSGGRLNTEAFF
DNA: TGTGCCAGCAGCTCTGGGGGCAGGTTGAACACTGAAGCTTTCTTT

J: TRBJ1-2
V: TRBV27
D: -
size: -
CDR3: CASSFNSNYGYTF
DNA: TGTGCCAGCAGTTTTAACTCCAACTATGGCTACACCTTC

J: TRBJ2-7
V: TRBV18
D: TRBD2
size: -
CDR3: CASSRGGRSSYEQYF
DNA: TGTGCCAGCTCACGGGGCGGGAGGTCTTCCTACGAGCAGTACTTC

J: TRBJ1-2
V: TRBV12-3/TRBV12-4
D: -
size: -
CDR3: CASSRLPDYGYTF
DNA: TGTGCCAGCAGTCGTCTCCCGGACTATGGCTACACCTTC

J: TRBJ1-2
V: TRBV28
D: -
size: -
CDR3: CASSSLSTVNYGYTF
DNA: TGTGCCAGCAGTTCCCTATCCACAGTCAACTATGGCTACACCTTC

J: TRBJ2-2
V: TRBV7-8
D: TRBD1
size: -
CDR3: CASSRGRTGKYAGELFF
DNA: TGTGCCAGCAGCCGAGGGCGGACAGGGAAGTACGCCGGGGAGCTGTTTTTT

J: TRBJ1-1
V: TRBV5-1
D: -
size: -
CDR3: CASSLERMNTEAFF
DNA: TGCGCCAGCAGCTTAGAGAGGATGAACACTGAAGCTTTCTTT

J: TRBJ2-1
V: TRBV27
D: TRBD1
size: -
CDR3: CASSSTLDRADEQFF
DNA: TGTGCCAGCAGTTCCACATTAGACAGGGCCGATGAGCAGTTCTTC

J: TRBJ1-2
V: TRBV19
D: TRBD1
size: -
CDR3: CASNTAAGDRYGYTF
DNA: TGTGCCAGTAATACGGCGGCAGGGGACAGGTATGGCTACACCTTC

J: TRBJ1-1
V: TRBV30
D: TRBD1
size: -
CDR3: CAWSGTGIPEAFF
DNA: TGTGCCTGGAGTGGGACAGGGATCCCTGAAGCTTTCTTT

J: TRBJ1-1
V: TRBV6-5
D: TRBD1
size: -
CDR3: CASSLGQRFEAFF
DNA: TGTGCCAGCAGCTTGGGACAGCGGTTTGAAGCTTTCTTT

J: TRBJ1-2
V: TRBV5-6
D: TRBD1
size: -
CDR3: CASIRTGSYGYTF
DNA: TGTGCCAGCATCCGGACAGGGAGCTATGGCTACACCTTC

J: TRBJ2-1
V: TRBV7-9
D: TRBD2
size: once
CDR3: CASSYEPGLPRGNEQFF
DNA: TGTGCCAGCAGCTACGAACCGGGACTACCTAGGGGCAATGAGCAGTTCTTC

J: TRBJ2-4
V: TRBV9
D: TRBD2
size: few
CDR3: CASSPRGTSENIQYF
DNA: TGTGCCAGCAGCCCCCGCGGGACTAGCGAAAACATTCAGTACTTC

J: TRBJ2-1
V: TRBV30
D: TRBD1
size: -
CDR3: CAWVDREWDEQFF
DNA: TGTGCCTGGGTGGACAGGGAGTGGGATGAGCAGTTCTTC

J: TRBJ2-3
V: TRBV11-3
D: TRBD2
size: -
CDR3: CASSSGLAASSDTQYF
DNA: TGTGCCAGCAGCTCGGGACTAGCGGCCAGCTCAGATACGCAGTATTTT

J: TRBJ1-6
V: TRBV7-8
D: TRBD1
size: -
CDR3: CASSLGQGGNSPLHF
DNA: TGTGCCAGCAGCTTAGGACAGGGAGGTAATTCACCCCTCCACTTT

J: TRBJ2-7
V: TRBV6-5
D: -
size: -
CDR3: CASTPVQGSSYEQYF
DNA: TGTGCCAGCACCCCCGTACAGGGATCCTCCTACGAGCAGTACTTC

J: TRBJ2-3
V: TRBV11-1
D: TRBD2
size: -
CDR3: CASSHIATSADTQYF
DNA: TGTGCCAGCAGCCATATAGCGACTAGCGCAGATACGCAGTATTTT

J: TRBJ1-1
V: TRBV30
D: -
size: -
CDR3: CAWSDLYMNTEAFF
DNA: TGTGCCTGGAGCGATTTATACATGAACACTGAAGCTTTCTTT

J: TRBJ2-6
V: TRBV5-1
D: TRBD1
size: -
CDR3: CASSREGARSGANVLTF
DNA: TGCGCCAGCAGCAGAGAGGGGGCACGCTCTGGGGCCAACGTCCTGACTTTC